This section outlines one TCR beta chain sequence together with its context. Its cognate antigen is unknown. One junction end disagrees with the germline gene, perhaps due to a read error. TCR beta cDNA was prepared out of roughly 520 ng total RNA by means of a constant-region primer. Researchers made the TCR beta libraries by running three nested multiplex PCR rounds with slightly modified ARM-PCR. Two initial PCR rounds of ten to eleven cycles each paired TRBV1-TRBV30 forward primers with a C-beta reverse primer. TCRdb used MiXCR to reprocess the multiplex PCR reads, holding one entry per CDR3 protein. The table lists tens of thousands of distinct CDR3 sequences, approximately 82% of them singletons. This sample was taken from a study of tumor-infiltrating lymphocytes in primary liver carcinoma. In the study overall: Enrolled patients were male and female, aged 30 to 69 years. Per sample, productive TCRbeta reads numbered roughly 3.5 to 7.13 million, similar across tissue types. General study points: Tumor-adjacent and tumor-blood pairs shared less of their repertoires than tumor region pairs shared.

It was from about 19-30 mg of unsorted bulk tissue that RNA and DNA were co-extracted. CDR3 length equals 16 residues. Germline assignment: CDR1 MNHEY and CDR2 SVGAGI. The chain uses TRBV6-5 and TRBJ2-6, with TRBD2 matching over 7 bases. The sequenced sample was tumor-adjacent normal liver tissue. This sequence was found in a woman under 40 with primary liver carcinoma and hepatitis B virus infection. This chain's CDR3 is CACSYSGGSWANVLTF. The CDR3 region has the DNA TGTGCCTGCAGTTACTCGGGAGGCTCTTGGGCCAACGTCCTGACTTTC.